A selection of T cell receptor beta chains follows, all from one sample in a study of monozygotic twins with inflammatory bowel disease. TCRdb re-called the 5' RACE reads and catalogs CDR3 proteins one per entry, DNA excluded. This sample's clone table lists about 420,000 distinct CDR3 sequences. Material for sequencing was blood. The receptors come from a human donor with ulcerative colitis or Crohn's disease, or a healthy co-twin of an affected twin (not recorded which). Both conserved end residues are part of each CDR3. The order of the fields is V gene, J gene, CDR3 protein.

v_gene: TRBV7-9
j_gene: TRBJ2-2
CDR3aa: CASGWGGPNTGELFF

v_gene: TRBV5-5
j_gene: TRBJ1-1
CDR3aa: CASLWGGSNTEAFF

v_gene: TRBV12-3/TRBV12-4
j_gene: TRBJ2-7
CDR3aa: CASRGLAGASYEQYF

v_gene: TRBV20-1
j_gene: TRBJ2-7
CDR3aa: CSFPTGRSYEQYF

v_gene: TRBV6-2/TRBV6-3
j_gene: TRBJ2-1
CDR3aa: CASSYGGLQSYNEQFF

v_gene: TRBV5-1
j_gene: TRBJ2-7
CDR3aa: CASSETGKMGEQYF

v_gene: TRBV7-2
j_gene: TRBJ1-1
CDR3aa: CASRPLTGQTEAFF

v_gene: TRBV12-3/TRBV12-4
j_gene: TRBJ1-6
CDR3aa: CASSLAQGGSPLHF

v_gene: TRBV30
j_gene: TRBJ2-2
CDR3aa: CAWRGEGNTGELFF

v_gene: TRBV24-1
j_gene: TRBJ2-1
CDR3aa: CATSGPQRQLYNEQFF

v_gene: TRBV20-1
j_gene: TRBJ2-3
CDR3aa: CSARDWREGQGTDTQYF

v_gene: TRBV20-1
j_gene: TRBJ2-1
CDR3aa: CSASGTSGRADEQFF

v_gene: TRBV27
j_gene: TRBJ2-7
CDR3aa: CASAERERFYEQYF

v_gene: TRBV10-3
j_gene: TRBJ2-3
CDR3aa: CAISESTGGDTQYF

v_gene: TRBV24-1
j_gene: TRBJ2-5
CDR3aa: CATSDLNGGSRETQYF

v_gene: TRBV12-3/TRBV12-4
j_gene: TRBJ2-1
CDR3aa: CASSLLAGQGFNEQFF

v_gene: TRBV25-1
j_gene: TRBJ2-3
CDR3aa: CASSAHLGLAGTDTQYF

v_gene: TRBV9
j_gene: TRBJ1-1
CDR3aa: CASSPRWSAEDTEAFF

v_gene: TRBV20-1
j_gene: TRBJ1-1
CDR3aa: CSARVQGYMNTEAFF

v_gene: TRBV5-1
j_gene: TRBJ2-2
CDR3aa: CASSLDRTGNGELFF

v_gene: TRBV6-6
j_gene: TRBJ2-2
CDR3aa: CASSYRGMGELFF

v_gene: TRBV5-1
j_gene: TRBJ2-3
CDR3aa: CASSLGARGDTDTQYF

v_gene: TRBV5-1
j_gene: TRBJ2-7
CDR3aa: CASSGLRESSYEQYF

v_gene: TRBV15
j_gene: TRBJ1-1
CDR3aa: CATSRDWPTGTEAFF

v_gene: TRBV29-1
j_gene: TRBJ2-7
CDR3aa: CSVVQGAYEQYF

v_gene: TRBV5-4
j_gene: TRBJ2-3
CDR3aa: CASSPGGQGATDTQYF

v_gene: TRBV19
j_gene: TRBJ2-1
CDR3aa: CASSIDPRNEQFF

v_gene: TRBV27
j_gene: TRBJ1-1
CDR3aa: CASSQTRGNTEAFF

v_gene: TRBV19
j_gene: TRBJ1-1
CDR3aa: CASSMKRMNTEAFF

v_gene: TRBV18
j_gene: TRBJ2-7
CDR3aa: CASSPGQGASYEQYF

v_gene: TRBV5-1
j_gene: TRBJ2-7
CDR3aa: CASSEGTSPLEQYF

v_gene: TRBV20-1
j_gene: TRBJ1-5
CDR3aa: CSARGTGGGKPQHF

v_gene: TRBV6-5
j_gene: TRBJ2-7
CDR3aa: CASSFGERGLGEQYF

v_gene: TRBV7-2
j_gene: TRBJ2-2
CDR3aa: CASSPLRGRTGELFF

v_gene: TRBV24-1
j_gene: TRBJ2-1
CDR3aa: CATSVRGSSEFNEQFF

v_gene: TRBV4-1
j_gene: TRBJ1-4
CDR3aa: CASSQLLGETNEKLFF

v_gene: TRBV7-2
j_gene: TRBJ1-1
CDR3aa: CASSLAMASEAFF